This is a list of T cell receptor beta chains from one sample in a study of T cells in Graves' hyperthyroidism and ophthalmopathy. TCRdb called the multiplex PCR reads again in MiXCR, with one record for every CDR3 protein. The sample lists approximately 410,000 distinct CDR3 sequences, roughly 15% seen once, with less than 15% in the top ten. The sequenced material came from blood. The receptors originated from a man between 18 and 35 years old with Graves' ophthalmopathy. The CDR3 runs from the conserved cysteine through the conserved F or W. Fields, in order: J gene, D gene, clone size, V gene, CDR3 DNA, CDR3 protein. A D gene is named only where the DNA matches it firmly. Part of the rows lack a size; the others show once, few, many or a class for expanded clones.

TRBJ1-2	-	few	TRBV20-1	TGCAGTGCTAGTGCAGGGGTAATTAACTATGGCTACACCTTC	CSASAGVINYGYTF
TRBJ1-2	-	few	TRBV6-1	TGTGCCAGCAGGACCCCAGGGTTTGGCTACACCTTC	CASRTPGFGYTF
TRBJ1-3	-	-	TRBV20-1	TGCAGTGCAGCCCGCTCTGGAAACACCATATATTTT	CSAARSGNTIYF
TRBJ2-1	TRBD1	few	TRBV27	TGTGCCAGCAGTAAAACCGGGACAGTATACAATGAGCAGTTCTTC	CASSKTGTVYNEQFF
TRBJ1-1	TRBD1	many	TRBV2	TGTGCCAGCAGTAAGGGACAGGTGAACACTGAAGCTTTCTTT	CASSKGQVNTEAFF
TRBJ2-7	-	many	TRBV30	TGTGCCTGGAGTGTGATGACCCTACATGGGTGGCAGTACTTC	CAWSVMTLHGWQYF
TRBJ1-5	-	-	TRBV12-3/TRBV12-4	TGTGCCAGCACCCGAGGAGGGGACAATCAGCCCCAGCATTTT	CASTRGGDNQPQHF
TRBJ2-5	TRBD1	-	TRBV7-3	TGTGCCAGCAGCGAAGACAGGGTTAAGTACTTC	CASSEDRVKYF
TRBJ2-1	-	-	TRBV10-3	TGTGCCATCAGTGGCCAGGTGGACAATGAGCAGTTCTTC	CAISGQVDNEQFF
TRBJ2-2	-	-	TRBV6-5	TGTGCCAGCAGTTACTCTTTCAGGGGGGACACCGGGGAGCTGTTTTTT	CASSYSFRGDTGELFF
TRBJ2-1	TRBD2	many	TRBV5-8	TGTGCCAGCAGCCCCGGGACTAGCGGGAGCTACAATGAGCAGTTCTTC	CASSPGTSGSYNEQFF
TRBJ1-5	-	many	TRBV12-3/TRBV12-4	TGTGCCAGCAGTTTAGCGGAAAATCAGCCCCAGCATTTT	CASSLAENQPQHF
TRBJ2-1	-	-	TRBV11-2	TGTGCCAGCAGCTCCTACAACGGGCAGTTCTTC	CASSSYNGQFF
TRBJ2-1	TRBD1	many	TRBV5-1	TGCGCCAGCAGCTTGTACCCAGGGGGTTCCTACAATGAGCAGTTCTTC	CASSLYPGGSYNEQFF
TRBJ1-5	TRBD1	few	TRBV5-5	TGTGCCAGCAGCTCAGGGGGGACAGGGGTTCCTCAGCCCCAGCATTTT	CASSSGGTGVPQPQHF
TRBJ2-1	-	many	TRBV5-1	TGCGCCAGCAGCTTGGACTGGACAGCGAATGAGCAGTTCTTC	CASSLDWTANEQFF
TRBJ2-7	-	many	TRBV7-6	TGTGCCAGCAGCTTAGCCGCACTAGATTCTTCCTACGAGCAGTACTTC	CASSLAALDSSYEQYF
TRBJ2-2	TRBD1	few	TRBV7-9	TGTGCCAGCAGCTTACGGGACAGAGACACCGGGGAGCTGTTTTTT	CASSLRDRDTGELFF
TRBJ2-3	-	many	TRBV3-1	TGTGCCAGCAGCCGGTTGAAGGGGGAAATCGCAGATACGCAGTATTTT	CASSRLKGEIADTQYF
TRBJ2-3	-	-	TRBV19	TGTGCCAGTAGACCGCGGGGCAGGACAGATACGCAGTATTTT	CASRPRGRTDTQYF
TRBJ2-2	TRBD2	few	TRBV6-1	TGTGCCAGCAGCCCTGTGGTAGCGGGAGGCCCCGGGGAGCTGTTTTTT	CASSPVVAGGPGELFF
TRBJ2-1	-	many	TRBV11-3	TGTGCCAGCAGCTCTGCCCGGAGGAATGAGCAGTTCTTC	CASSSARRNEQFF
TRBJ1-5	-	-	TRBV15	TGTGCCACCAGCAGAGGGCCTTTGGGTAACAATCAGCCCCAGCATTTT	CATSRGPLGNNQPQHF
TRBJ1-2	-	-	TRBV9	TGTGCCAGCAGGCAAGATGGGCGACCCACCTTC	CASRQDGRPTF
TRBJ1-4	TRBD1	-	TRBV5-6	TGTGCCAGCAGTATTGGGACAGGGAATGAAAAACTGTTTTTT	CASSIGTGNEKLFF
TRBJ1-2	TRBD1	many	TRBV6-1	TGTGCCAGCAGTCCGACGACAGGGGAAAAAGGCTACACCTTC	CASSPTTGEKGYTF
TRBJ2-7	-	-	TRBV19	TGTGCCAGTAGTATACAGGGGGACTTGGCCTACGAGCAGTACTTC	CASSIQGDLAYEQYF
TRBJ1-1	-	many	TRBV18	TGTGCCAGCTCACCCGGGACAAATTTGAACACTGAAGCTTTCTTT	CASSPGTNLNTEAFF